One and the same sample provided the 21 T cell receptor beta chains below, sequenced in a study of blood T cell repertoires in COVID-19. Method: immunoSEQ multiplex PCR; TCRdb's copy keeps in-frame clones and lacks some. The table includes some 460,000 clones, about 85% detected once. The sequenced sample consisted of PBMCs or T cells enriched from blood (not recorded which). These receptors all stem from a woman aged 18-30 years with acute COVID-19.

The chain is built from TRBV7-2 and TRBJ2-3; weak D call: TRBD2 (6 bases). Trimming pared 5 bases from V and 0 bases from J, leaving 9 bases between. There are 14 residues in the CDR3. Germline assignment: CDR1 SGHTA and CDR2 FQGNSA. In DNA, the CDR3 is TGTGCCAGCAGCCCCGGACTAAGCACAGATACGCAGTATTTT. It yields the protein CASSPGLSTDTQYF.

The V gene is TRBV4-3, the J gene TRBJ1-2; possible D gene TRBD1, 5 bases. The CDR3 extends over 15 amino acids. Germline CDR1 LGHNA, CDR2 YSLEER. The V gene lost 0 bases and the J gene lost 4 bases, with 12 bases spanning the gap. The CDR3 nucleotides are TGCGCCAGCAGCCAAGATCTGGGGGGTGGCTATGGCTACACCTTC. Its protein is CASSQDLGGGYGYTF.

This sequence joins TRBV9 and TRBJ2-1; tentatively, D is TRBD1 (5 bases). Trimming stripped 0 bases from V and 3 bases from J, with 7 bases between. The CDR3 totals 14 residues. The V gene's germline CDR1 is SGDLS and CDR2 YYNGEE. Here the CDR3 reads CASSVGGSYNEQFF. Written as DNA, the CDR3 is TGTGCCAGCAGCGTAGGGGGCAGCTACAATGAGCAGTTCTTC.

The chain uses TRBV5-5 and TRBJ2-7, with D perhaps TRBD1 (6 bases). The CDR3 is made up of 15 amino acids. Trimming left V 2 bases short and J 3 bases short, with 15 bases between. Germline V gene data show CDR1 as SGHKS and CDR2 as YYEKEE (reference sequence). CDR3 DNA: TGTGCCAGCAGCTTAAGGACAGCTCTCGGCTACGAGCAGTACTTC. The encoded protein is CASSLRTALGYEQYF.

The rearrangement joins TRBV3-1 (or the pseudogene TRBV3-2) to TRBJ2-5; 7 positions agree with TRBD2. The CDR3 has 18 residues. V was pared by 0 bases and J by 2 bases, with 12 bases of the junction left unmatched. Germline V gives CDR1 LGHDT, CDR2 YNNKEL (reference sequence). The CDR3 DNA follows: TGTGCCAGCAGCCAAGAAGTTGGGAGGGGCAGGGTACAAGAGACCCAGTACTTC. Amino acid sequence: CASSQEVGRGRVQETQYF.

V usage is TRBV20-1 and J usage is TRBJ1-3; D is unclear. CDR3 length equals 14 residues. Trimming took off 3 bases at V and 2 bases at J, with 11 bases between the two ends. The V gene's germline CDR1 is DFQATT and CDR2 SNEGSKA (reference sequence). The CDR3 spells CSASEGLAGNTIYF. For the CDR3, the DNA is TGCAGTGCTAGTGAGGGCCTGGCTGGAAACACCATATATTTT.

The chain employs TRBV16 and TRBJ1-1, with D tentatively TRBD1 (5 bases). Germline values: CDR1 KGHSY, CDR2 FQNENV. This CDR3 is built from 14 residues. Trimming removed 4 bases at V and 1 base at J, with 10 bases between. The DNA of the CDR3 is TGTGCCAGCAGCCCATTGGGGCGGAACACTGAAGCTTTCTTT. The encoded protein is CASSPLGRNTEAFF. The whole variable domain, filled in from reference TRBV16 and TRBJ1-1, reads GEEVAQTPKHLVRGEGQKAKLYCAPIKGHSYVFWYQQVLKNEFKFLISFQNENVFDETGMPKERFSAKCLPNSPCSLEIQATKLEDSAVYFCASSPLGRNTEAFFGQGTRLTVV.

The genes are TRBV24-1 and TRBJ2-3; D might be TRBD1 (7 bases). Trimming pared 8 bases from V and 2 bases from J, leaving 10 bases between. This CDR3 region has 13 residues. Germline assignment: CDR1 KGHDR and CDR2 SFDVKD. CDR3 region: CATTGGFTDTQYF. CDR3 DNA sequence: TGTGCCACCACAGGGGGGTTCACAGATACGCAGTATTTT.

This chain connects TRBV4-3 to TRBJ2-7; 7 bases line up with TRBD2. From germline, CDR1 is LGHNA and CDR2 YSLEER. This CDR3 is built from 16 residues. With V trimmed by 0 bases and J by 1 base, 6 bases remained unmatched. CDR3: CASSQDRASGSYEQYF. The CDR3 DNA reads as TGCGCCAGCAGCCAAGATCGGGCTAGCGGTTCCTACGAGCAGTACTTC.

The rearrangement joins TRBV2 to TRBJ2-5, with TRBD1 matching over 7 bases. V lost 8 bases and J lost 7; bases outside the gene matches: 7. The CDR3 totals 12 residues. Germline CDR1 reads SNHLY; CDR2 reads FYNNEI. CDR3 DNA: TGTGCCAGCGGAGAGGGGGCTGGGACCCAGTACTTC. Translation gives CASGEGAGTQYF.

V is TRBV10-3 and J is TRBJ2-7, with D perhaps TRBD1 (6 bases). Germline V gives CDR1 ENHRY, CDR2 SYGVKD. The CDR3 contains 13 residues. V gave up 6 bases and J gave up 6 bases, with 15 bases separating them. The CDR3 spells CAISSSGVGEQYF. The CDR3 coding sequence is TGTGCCATCAGCTCGTCAGGGGTGGGCGAGCAGTACTTC.

In DNA, the CDR3 is TGTGCCAGCGCAGGGACAGGGTCTGTCGAAAAACTGTTTTTT. Amino acids: CASAGTGSVEKLFF. This chain joins TRBV27 and TRBJ1-4; 9 bases agree with TRBD1. The germline CDR1 and CDR2 sequences are MNHEY and SMNVEV (reference sequence). Trimming at V came to 8 bases and at J to 8 bases, leaving 9 bases not matched to a gene. This CDR3 comprises 14 residues.

The chain combines TRBV7-9 with TRBJ1-1; TRBD1 is a possible D gene (6 bases). The germline gives CDR1 SEHNR, CDR2 FQNEAQ (reference sequence). Trimming took off 3 bases at V and 4 bases at J, with 12 bases between the two ends. CDR3 size: 14 residues. The CDR3 sequence: CASSFTGNLTEAFF. In DNA, the CDR3 is TGTGCCAGCAGCTTTACAGGGAATCTCACTGAAGCTTTCTTT.

V and J are TRBV28 and TRBJ1-1; 8 bases align to TRBD1. This CDR3 spans 13 amino acids. Looked up from germline, CDR1 is MDHEN and CDR2 is SYDVKM. V was clipped by 6 bases and J by 7 bases; unmatched bases: 7. This chain's CDR3 is CASRQGGQLEAFF. The CDR3 DNA follows: TGTGCCAGCAGACAGGGGGGGCAACTTGAAGCTTTCTTT.

The chain employs TRBV11-2 and TRBJ1-1, with D possibly matching TRBD1 (6 bases). There are 14 residues in the CDR3. Trimming took 6 bases from V and 1 from J, leaving 12 bases between them. Germline V gene sequence: CDR1 SGHAT, CDR2 FQNNGV. The CDR3 here is CASRPGHANTEAFF. The CDR3 coding sequence is TGTGCCAGCAGGCCGGGACATGCGAACACTGAAGCTTTCTTT.

The V gene is TRBV7-9, the J gene TRBJ2-7; D might be TRBD2 (5 bases). The CDR3 has 14 amino acids. V lost 5 bases to trimming and J lost 4 bases, with 15 bases between them. The germline V gene has CDR1 SEHNR and CDR2 FQNEAQ (reference sequence). The CDR3 nucleotides read TGTGCCAGCAGCCCCCCGGGGATACCATACGAGCAGTACTTC. This translates into CASSPPGIPYEQYF.

The genes are TRBV29-1 and TRBJ2-7, with D possibly being TRBD1 (6 bases). Trimming pared 0 bases from V and 3 bases from J, leaving 6 bases between. The CDR3 loop spans 12 amino acids. Germline CDR1 SQVTM, CDR2 ANQGSEA. CDR3 in amino acids: CSVEETGYEQYF. The DNA for the CDR3 is TGCAGCGTTGAAGAGACAGGCTACGAGCAGTACTTC.

J is TRBJ2-1 and V is TRBV29-1; 15 bases line up with TRBD2. In germline, CDR1 is SQVTM, CDR2 ANQGSEA. The J segment lost 7 bases and the V segment lost 7 bases, leaving 14 bases of the junction unmatched. This CDR3 has 17 amino acids. The CDR3 loop is CSAGPWTSGRAENEQFF. CDR3 coding DNA: TGCAGCGCCGGGCCCTGGACTAGCGGGAGGGCCGAGAATGAGCAGTTCTTC.

V is TRBV9 and J is TRBJ2-1, with 11 nucleotides matching TRBD2. The CDR3 has 17 amino acids. Germline values: CDR1 SGDLS, CDR2 YYNGEE. J lost 1 base, V lost 4 bases, and 7 bases had no gene match. This CDR3 is CASSTSGSQGSYNEQFF. The CDR3 DNA is TGTGCCAGCAGCACTAGCGGGAGCCAAGGGTCCTACAATGAGCAGTTCTTC.

The V and J genes are TRBV30 and TRBJ1-4; D perhaps matches TRBD1 (6 bases). CDR3 size: 14 residues. Germline CDR1 is GTSNPN and CDR2 is SVGIG (reference sequence). With 1 base removed from V and 11 bases from J, the gap between germline ends came to 17 bases. The CDR3 loop reads CAWSGSGGATKLFF. CDR3 nucleotides: TGTGCCTGGAGTGGGTCGGGGGGCGCGACCAAACTGTTTTTT.

The chain has TRBV3-1 (or the pseudogene TRBV3-2) and TRBJ1-6, with 8 positions matching TRBD1. V dropped 2 bases and J dropped 10; count of bases not matched to a gene: 7. Germline V CDR1 and CDR2: LGHDT, YNNKEL (reference sequence). The CDR3 has 15 residues. The CDR3 sequence: CASSQLAQGVSPLHF. The DNA for the CDR3 is TGTGCCAGCAGCCAATTAGCACAGGGGGTATCACCCCTCCACTTT.